A selection of T cell receptor beta chains follows, all from one sample in a study of T cells in Graves' hyperthyroidism and ophthalmopathy. From the multiplex PCR reads, TCRdb called clonotypes with MiXCR, one entry per CDR3 protein. The sample yields roughly 650,000 distinct CDR3 sequences, more than 15% seen once. The sequenced sample consisted of blood. The receptor source for this set is a middle-aged woman with Graves' ophthalmopathy. Each CDR3 is given with its conserved first and last residue. The order of the fields is V gene, CDR3 protein.

TRBV10-2,CASSPQGFSYNEQFF
TRBV20-1,CSARRVFEETQYF
TRBV7-8,CASSSDSDNEQFF
TRBV9,CASSVSGRATGELFF
TRBV6-6,CASSYSHTPMLGGYTF
TRBV20-1,CSARARLAGLYEQYF
TRBV29-1,CSVEPGDTGELFF
TRBV12-3/TRBV12-4,CASSLHFGETQYF
TRBV19,CASRATGTGARTYNSPLHF
TRBV7-3,CASSSLAGGSEQFF
TRBV6-2/TRBV6-3,CASSLLSGVINEQFF
TRBV12-3/TRBV12-4,CASSLGGGRYGYTF
TRBV11-1,CASSRGRRADTEVFF
TRBV7-2,CAGILYPGSNEQFF
TRBV14,CASSQGTVYYEQYF
TRBV20-1,CSASPIAGGETQYF
TRBV12-3/TRBV12-4,CASTPRAGSDTQYF
TRBV20-1,CSAYSGTGLSNYGYTF
TRBV7-2,CASSLYPKIGYTF
TRBV11-2,CASTPGGESYNEQFF
TRBV11-3,CASSLAPEGGAGANVLTF
TRBV13,CASSSNSGLAADTQYF
TRBV30,CAWESGGLQEQFF
TRBV7-9,CASSFGAGTYNEQFF
TRBV27,CASSFGQGSSREETQYF
TRBV2,CASRVNLQGRGANVLTF
TRBV18,CASSRQGDYEQYF
TRBV30,CAWSRQKNTGELFF
TRBV6-2/TRBV6-3,CASSYSGDNSPLHF
TRBV12-3/TRBV12-4,CASRTGTDFGELFF
TRBV20-1,CSAMDPGLGPYEQYF
TRBV5-5,CASSLAGVLAVQYF
TRBV27,CASSILSGRGAYEQYF
TRBV20-1,CSAIKGSSTDTQYF
TRBV7-3,CASSLYAGRQFF
TRBV29-1,CSVRTGPEAFF
TRBV30,CALNRGPSNYGYTF
TRBV19,CASSRWPNMRTNQPQHF
TRBV12-5,CASGFGSGRTDTQYF
TRBV20-1,CSASGGGRNTGELFF
TRBV2,CASSAPQDNSEAFF
TRBV24-1,CATSDTGTGSYEQYF
TRBV6-2/TRBV6-3,CASSPGLSISYQPQHF
TRBV7-9,CASRGRGQQFF
TRBV7-8,CASSLGLLSSPLHF
TRBV20-1,CSARAWGKGDNEQFF
TRBV2,CASMGQNNSPLHF
TRBV5-1,CASSLRSRGVETQYF
TRBV6-1,CASKPDYITTDTQYF
TRBV28,CASSLGLMTENTGELFF
TRBV6-1,CASSYRSTGELFF
TRBV6-2/TRBV6-3,CASSTWTSWNKQFF